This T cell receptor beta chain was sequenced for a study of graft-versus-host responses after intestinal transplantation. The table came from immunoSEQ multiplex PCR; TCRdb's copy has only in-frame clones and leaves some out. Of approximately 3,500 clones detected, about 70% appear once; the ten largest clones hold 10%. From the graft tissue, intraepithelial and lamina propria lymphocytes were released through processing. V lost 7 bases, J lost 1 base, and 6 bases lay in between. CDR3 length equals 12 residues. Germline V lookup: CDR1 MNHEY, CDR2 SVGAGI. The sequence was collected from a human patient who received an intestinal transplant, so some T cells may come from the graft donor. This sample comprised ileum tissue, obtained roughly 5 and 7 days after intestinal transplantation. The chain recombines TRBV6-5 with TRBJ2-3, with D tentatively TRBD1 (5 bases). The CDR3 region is CASKGGTDTQYF. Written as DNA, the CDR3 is TGTGCCAGCAAAGGGGGCACAGATACGCAGTATTTT.